This T cell receptor (beta chain) was sequenced for a study of T cell repertoires in cytomegalovirus infection. The CDR3 consists of 15 residues. Trimming at V came to 5 bases and at J to 4 bases, leaving 8 bases not matched to a gene. Per the germline V gene, CDR1 is MNHEY and CDR2 is SVGEGT. From the reads, TCRdb called clonotypes with MiXCR, one entry per CDR3 protein. Of about 600,000 distinct CDR3 sequences listed, about 24% are singletons. V and J are TRBV6-2 or TRBV6-3 and TRBJ2-1, with 7 bases fitting TRBD1. The receptor was derived from a human donor in good health (CMV status not recorded). Some clones in this sample may be carry-over from other donors' samples. Sequences were obtained from CD8+ T cells from PBMCs. CDR3: CASSPPGQDYNEQFF. CDR3 DNA: TGTGCCAGCAGTCCCCCTGGACAGGATTACAATGAGCAGTTCTTC.